This TCR beta chain was recovered during a study of blood T cell repertoires in COVID-19. The repertoire was sequenced with immunoSEQ multiplex PCR; TCRdb's copy has only in-frame clones and lacks some. The sample yields over 200,000 clones, approximately 84% seen once. CDR1 LGHDT and CDR2 YNNKEL come from the germline V gene (reference sequence). This CDR3 comprises 13 residues. Between the trimmed V and J ends, which lost 3 bases and 15 bases, there was a span of 18 bases. The clonotype was recovered from a woman aged 80 or older with COVID-19, enrolled during active disease. Sequencing input: peripheral blood. The V and J genes are TRBV3-1 (or the pseudogene TRBV3-2) and TRBJ2-1, with D perhaps matching TRBD2 (6 bases). The CDR3 sequence: CASSHGGPPGRFF. CDR3 DNA: TGTGCCAGCAGCCACGGAGGGCCGCCCGGGAGGTTCTTC.